Following are 5 T cell receptor beta chains from one sample sequenced in a study of blood T cell repertoires in COVID-19. Sequencing was performed with immunoSEQ multiplex PCR; in TCRdb, only in-frame clones are kept and a portion is missing. The repertoire consists of some 170,000 clones, with just over 90% occurring once and the leading ten covering about 2%. The sequenced sample was peripheral blood. Receptors originate from a woman between 55 and 75 years old with COVID-19, enrolled during active disease.

V usage is TRBV6-5 and J usage is TRBJ1-5, with D uncertain. The CDR3 is 13 amino acids. Trimming left V 7 bases short and J 6 bases short, with 13 bases between. From germline, CDR1 is MNHEY and CDR2 SVGAGI. The CDR3 DNA sequence: TGTGCCAGCAACCGAGAGGGTATTCAGCCCCAGCATTTT. Protein: CASNREGIQPQHF.

The chain recombines TRBV5-1 with TRBJ1-1; 9 bases agree with TRBD1. CDR1 is SGHRS and CDR2 is YFSETQ in the germline V gene. The J segment lost 12 bases and the V segment lost 0 bases, leaving 3 bases of the junction unmatched. The CDR3 contains 12 residues. The CDR3 sequence: CASSLGGTGSFF. In DNA form, the CDR3 reads TGCGCCAGCAGCTTGGGGGGGACAGGGTCTTTCTTT.

CDR3 amino acids: CASHTGGVGYTF. The CDR3 DNA reads as TGTGCCAGCCATACCGGAGGGGTTGGCTACACCTTC. The rearrangement links TRBV6-5 to TRBJ1-2, with D possibly matching TRBD1 (5 bases). The V gene lost 8 bases and the J gene lost 7 bases, with 14 bases spanning the gap. This CDR3 is built from 12 residues. Germline lookup yields CDR1 MNHEY and CDR2 SVGAGI.

This chain connects TRBV9 to TRBJ2-3; possibly TRBD2 for D (6 bases). The CDR3 contains 18 residues. V lost 2 bases, J lost 1 base, and 20 bases lay in between. Germline CDR1 and CDR2: SGDLS and YYNGEE. CDR3 coding DNA: TGTGCCAGCAGCGTGGGGACCGGGACTGCTGCCGGCACAGATACGCAGTATTTT. It specifies CASSVGTGTAAGTDTQYF.

The chain joins TRBV7-6 to TRBJ1-3; D may be TRBD1 (6 bases). V was trimmed by 1 base and J by 0 bases, leaving 16 bases between them. The CDR3 contains 18 residues. Germline CDR1 and CDR2: SGHVS and FNYEAQ. This chain's CDR3 is CASSLEAQGPSSGNTIYF. CDR3 DNA: TGTGCCAGCAGCTTAGAGGCGCAGGGGCCCAGCTCTGGAAACACCATATATTTT. Together with reference TRBV7-6 and TRBJ1-3, the CDR3 gives the full variable domain: GAGVSQSPRYKVTKRGQDVALRCDPISGHVSLYWYRQALGQGPEFLTYFNYEAQQDKSGLPNDRFSAERPEGSISTLTIQRTEQRDSAMYRCASSLEAQGPSSGNTIYFGEGSWLTVV.